These 8 T cell receptor beta chains originate from one sample sequenced in a study of cytomegalovirus exposure and HLA in healthy donors. Sequenced by immunoSEQ multiplex PCR; TCRdb stores in-frame clones only, minus some. This sample yields tens of thousands of clones, of which around 96% are seen a single time; 1.6% belongs to the top ten. Sequencing was performed on PBMCs. The receptors come from a man aged 18 to 30 in good health and CMV-seropositive.

The rearrangement uses TRBV13 and TRBJ2-1; TRBD2 agrees at 11 bases. Germline V gives CDR1 PRHDT, CDR2 FYEKMQ (reference sequence). CDR3 length: 14 amino acids. With 5 bases clipped from V and 7 bases from J, the junction kept 4 bases outside the gene matches. CDR3 coding DNA: TGTGCCAGCAGCGGGCTAGCGGGAGGTAATGAGCAGTTCTTC. Residues: CASSGLAGGNEQFF.

This chain uses TRBV18 with TRBJ2-1; D remains ambiguous. Germline CDR1 KGHSH, CDR2 LQKENI. The ends were cut back, 6 bases at V and 5 bases at J, with 20 bases in the middle. The CDR3 sequence is 16 residues long. Written as DNA, the CDR3 is TGTGCCAGCTCCCTAGGAGAGTATACCCTCAACAATGAGCAGTTCTTC. This sequence encodes CASSLGEYTLNNEQFF.

CDR3: CAWTGGPGELFF. For the CDR3, the DNA is TGTGCCTGGACAGGGGGGCCCGGGGAGCTGTTTTTT. This sequence joins TRBV30 and TRBJ2-2; weak D call: TRBD1 (7 bases). V was clipped by 4 bases and J by 6 bases, with 9 bases between them. CDR1 is GTSNPN, CDR2 SVGIG, per germline (reference sequence). CDR3 length: 12 residues.

The chain is built from TRBV7-9 and TRBJ1-1; D not certain. The CDR3 runs to 12 residues. V dropped 1 base and J dropped 3 bases, with 3 bases sitting between them. Germline CDR1 SEHNR, CDR2 FQNEAQ (reference sequence). The CDR3 DNA sequence: TGTGCCAGCAGCTTAGAGCACACTGAAGCTTTCTTT. As protein: CASSLEHTEAFF.

The V gene is TRBV4-2, the J gene TRBJ2-7, with 8 bases fitting TRBD2. CDR1 is LGHNA and CDR2 is YNFKEQ in the germline V gene. The trim removed 6 bases at V and 1 base at J, leaving 5 bases unmatched. The CDR3 loop spans 14 amino acids. CDR3 bases: TGTGCCAGCAGACCCAGCGGGGGTTCCTACGAGCAGTACTTC. This sequence encodes CASRPSGGSYEQYF.

The chain carries TRBV30 and TRBJ2-7; D remains ambiguous. CDR3 length: 11 amino acids. Germline values: CDR1 GTSNPN, CDR2 SVGIG (reference sequence). V was cut by 4 bases and J by 6 bases, with 10 bases left in between. The CDR3 sequence: CAWTSSGEQYF. CDR3 nucleotides: TGTGCCTGGACCTCGTCCGGCGAGCAGTACTTC.

The chain combines TRBV7-8 with TRBJ1-1; D gene ambiguous. Looked up from germline, CDR1 is SGHVS and CDR2 is FQNEAQ. V was trimmed by 10 bases and J by 3 bases, leaving 15 bases between them. The length of the CDR3 is 13 residues. In DNA form, the CDR3 reads TGTGCCACCGGGTCCAGCGATGACACTGAAGCTTTCTTT. As protein: CATGSSDDTEAFF.

The chain is built from TRBV6-5 and TRBJ1-3; a weak D match, TRBD1 (5 bases). The germline gives CDR1 MNHEY, CDR2 SVGAGI. This CDR3 spans 14 amino acids. V lost 6 bases to trimming and J lost 1 base, with 10 bases between them. Here the CDR3 DNA reads TGTGCCAGCAGACTACAGGATTCTGGAAACACCATATATTTT. As protein: CASRLQDSGNTIYF.